Presented here are 9 T cell receptor beta chains from one specimen sequenced in a study of Graves' ophthalmopathy and Graves' hyperthyroidism. RNA served as the template for amplifying TCR beta CDR3 regions. The first-round RT-PCR employed HTBI primers together with the Qiagen OneStep RT-PCR kit. A multiplex PCR was then performed as the second round. TCRdb redid the calling of the multiplex PCR reads with MiXCR, one entry per CDR3 protein. The profile shows about 370,000 distinct CDR3 sequences, about 17% of them singletons. What was sequenced was peripheral blood. The receptors were sampled from an adult woman with stable Graves' hyperthyroidism.

The table lists this clonotype with many counts. CDR3 coding DNA: TGTGCCATCAGTAGGACAGAGGAAGGAGAGACCCAGTACTTC. This encodes CAISRTEEGETQYF. V usage is TRBV10-3 and J usage is TRBJ2-5, with D tentatively TRBD1 (6 bases). The germline V gene has CDR1 ENHRY and CDR2 SYGVKD. V lost 5 bases and J 4 bases, leaving 14 bases between the germline ends. The CDR3 has 14 residues.

By its share, this clonotype is medium-sized (0.01 to 0.1%). This chain uses TRBV3-1 with TRBJ1-1; D unclear. Germline V gives CDR1 LGHDT, CDR2 YNNKEL (reference sequence). There are 16 residues in the CDR3. V dropped 0 bases and J dropped 4 bases, with 15 bases sitting between them. The CDR3 loop reads CASSQELEGRGTEAFF. In nucleotides, the CDR3 is TGTGCCAGCAGCCAAGAATTGGAGGGTAGAGGCACTGAAGCTTTCTTT.

At least ten counts were recorded for this clonotype. As DNA, the CDR3 is TGTGCCAGCAGTCCACCCCAGGGAGCCGGAAACATTCAGTACTTC. Protein: CASSPPQGAGNIQYF. The chain combines TRBV28 with TRBJ2-4; the D gene could be TRBD1 or TRBD2 (5 bases each). CDR3 length equals 15 residues. The ends were cut back, 5 bases at V and 6 bases at J, with 17 bases in the middle. Germline V gene data show CDR1 as MDHEN and CDR2 as SYDVKM.

This clonotype has ten or more counts. The gene calls are TRBV2 and TRBJ2-2; D is unresolved. V was clipped by 0 bases and J by 3 bases, with 2 bases between them. The CDR3 length is 13 residues. Germline V gene lookup returns CDR1 SNHLY and CDR2 FYNNEI. The CDR3 DNA is TGTGCCAGCAGTGAAGCCGACACCGGGGAGCTGTTTTTT. Protein sequence: CASSEADTGELFF.

This clonotype was observed many times. The V call is TRBV27, the J call TRBJ2-4; D remains ambiguous. V dropped 5 bases and J dropped 3 bases, with 11 bases sitting between them. CDR3 size: 14 residues. Germline assignment: CDR1 MNHEY and CDR2 SMNVEV (reference sequence). The CDR3 DNA reads as TGTGCCAGCAGTCCTCTAGGTAACAAAAACATTCAGTACTTC. Translation gives CASSPLGNKNIQYF.

This clonotype has ten or more counts. The CDR3 spells CATGQGEWDTEAFF. The CDR3 nucleotides read TGTGCCACCGGACAGGGGGAGTGGGACACTGAAGCTTTCTTT. The rearrangement links TRBV12-3 or TRBV12-4 to TRBJ1-1, with TRBD1 matching over 10 bases. Trimming cost V 10 bases and J 3 bases; bases outside gene matches: 8. The CDR3 is 14 amino acids.

This clonotype was picked up many times. The J gene is TRBJ1-2, the V gene TRBV30; no reliable D call. This CDR3 has 13 amino acids. Germline assignment: CDR1 GTSNPN and CDR2 SVGIG (reference sequence). Trimming cost V 1 base and J 7 bases, with 13 bases left between them. The CDR3: CAWSDTPFGGYTF. The DNA for the CDR3 is TGTGCCTGGAGTGACACCCCTTTTGGTGGCTACACCTTC.

This clonotype was observed a few times. Its ends do not fully match the called genes, so a read error is possible. The chain couples TRBV12-3 or TRBV12-4 to TRBJ2-4; D unclear. This CDR3 has 14 amino acids. The CDR3 sequence: CASSLEGTKNIKYF. The DNA of the CDR3 is TGTGCCAGCAGTTTAGAAGGTACCAAAAACATTAAGTACTTC.

This clonotype occurred many times. Germline is not matched at one junction end, which may reflect a read error. V usage is TRBV27 and J usage is TRBJ1-6; 9 nucleotides align to TRBD1. Germline V CDR1 and CDR2: MNHEY, SMNVEV (reference sequence). The CDR3 has 18 residues. As DNA, the CDR3 is TGTGCCAGCAGTTCCAATCCCGGGACAGGGTCGGATAATTCACCCCTCCGCTTT. Protein: CASSSNPGTGSDNSPLRF.